The clone carrying this TCR beta chain was counted once. Sequenced by immunoSEQ multiplex PCR; TCRdb stores in-frame clones only, minus some. The table records nearly 40,000 clones, 75% to 90% of them present only once. The record originates from a study of blood T cell repertoires in COVID-19. Per germline, CDR1 SEHNR and CDR2 FQNEAQ (reference sequence). This CDR3 comprises 13 residues. Between the trimmed V and J ends, which lost 3 bases and 9 bases, there was a span of 12 bases. The origin of this receptor is a woman aged 65 to 85 with acute or convalescent COVID-19. The specimen sequenced was peripheral blood. V usage is TRBV7-9 and J usage is TRBJ1-5, with D perhaps TRBD1 (5 bases). This chain's CDR3 is CASSLGREGPQHF. In DNA, the CDR3 is TGTGCCAGCAGCTTGGGCAGGGAGGGGCCCCAGCATTTT.